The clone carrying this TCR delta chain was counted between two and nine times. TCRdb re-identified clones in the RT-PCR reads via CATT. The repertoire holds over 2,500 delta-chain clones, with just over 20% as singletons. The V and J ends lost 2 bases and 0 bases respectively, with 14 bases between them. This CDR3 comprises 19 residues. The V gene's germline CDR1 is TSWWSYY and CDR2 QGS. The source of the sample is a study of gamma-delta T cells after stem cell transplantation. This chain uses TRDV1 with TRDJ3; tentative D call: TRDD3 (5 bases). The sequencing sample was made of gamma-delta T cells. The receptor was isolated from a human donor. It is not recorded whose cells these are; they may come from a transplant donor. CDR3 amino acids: CALGERVLERSWDTRQMFF. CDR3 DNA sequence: TGTGCTCTTGGGGAAAGGGTACTGGAACGCTCCTGGGACACCCGACAGATGTTTTTC.